The 11 T cell receptor beta chains listed next were all sequenced from one sample in a study of blood T cell repertoires in COVID-19. Profiling relied on immunoSEQ multiplex PCR, and the TCRdb table lists in-frame clones only, not all of them. Of 150,000 or so clones in the sample, around 85% are singletons; the top ten hold just over 9%. Sequencing input: PBMCs or T cells enriched from blood (not recorded which). The receptors were gathered from a man aged 50 to 59 who had recovered from COVID-19.

This clone occurred a few times. V and J are TRBV7-6 and TRBJ2-7; TRBD1 matches 7 bases. From germline, CDR1 is SGHVS and CDR2 FNYEAQ. With 5 bases clipped from V and 7 bases from J, the junction kept 14 bases outside the gene matches. The CDR3 totals 15 residues. The DNA of the CDR3 is TGTGCCAGCAGCCCCCGAAACGGGACAGCTTTAGAGCAGTACTTC. It codes for CASSPRNGTALEQYF.

The chain is built from TRBV18 and TRBJ2-4; D perhaps matches TRBD1 (6 bases). Trimming cost V 5 bases and J 2 bases, with 10 bases left between them. CDR3 length equals 14 residues. CDR1 and CDR2 (germline): KGHSH, LQKENI. Here the CDR3 reads CASSADRTKNIQYF. The CDR3 coding sequence is TGTGCCAGCTCAGCGGACAGAACCAAAAACATTCAGTACTTC.

The chain joins TRBV6-6 to TRBJ2-7, with unresolved D. V gave up 6 bases and J gave up 3 bases, with 9 bases separating them. Germline CDR1 is MNHNY and CDR2 is SVGAGI (reference sequence). The CDR3 length is 12 residues. The CDR3 here is CASSQQNYEQYF. In DNA form, the CDR3 reads TGTGCCAGCAGCCAACAAAACTACGAGCAGTACTTC.

This chain links TRBV9 with TRBJ1-3; D gene ambiguous. Trimming took off 3 bases at V and 0 bases at J, with 25 bases between the two ends. CDR3 length: 20 amino acids. The germline CDR1 and CDR2 sequences are SGDLS and YYNGEE. The CDR3 nucleotides read TGTGCCAGCAGCGGGCAGACCCCAGGTAGAAGTACCAGCTCTGGAAACACCATATATTTT. Amino acids: CASSGQTPGRSTSSGNTIYF.

The chain couples TRBV28 to TRBJ1-2; 7 bases line up with TRBD1. Trimming cost V 7 bases and J 6 bases; bases outside gene matches: 5. Germline V gives CDR1 MDHEN, CDR2 SYDVKM. The length of the CDR3 is 12 residues. The CDR3 sequence is CASTGTDHGYTF. CDR3 coding DNA: TGTGCCAGCACCGGGACAGATCATGGCTACACCTTC.

This chain links TRBV5-4 with TRBJ1-6, with 8 bases fitting TRBD1. The germline V gene encodes CDR1 SGHNT and CDR2 YYREEE (reference sequence). Unmatched junction bases numbered 6, after V lost 5 bases and J lost 5 bases. This CDR3 is built from 15 residues. This CDR3 is CASSPKTGDNSPLHF. Here the CDR3 DNA reads TGTGCCAGCAGTCCAAAGACAGGGGATAATTCACCCCTCCACTTT.

This clone was detected only a few times. This chain uses TRBV19 with TRBJ1-5; TRBD1 might be the D (6 bases). Germline V gene sequence: CDR1 LNHDA, CDR2 SQIVND (reference sequence). V lost 4 bases and J 3 bases, leaving 7 bases between the germline ends. The CDR3 has 13 amino acids. The CDR3 sequence is CASSTGDNQPQHF. CDR3 in DNA: TGTGCCAGTAGTACAGGGGACAATCAGCCCCAGCATTTT.

This chain uses TRBV2 with TRBJ1-1; D might be TRBD1 (6 bases). Trimming shortened V by 5 bases and J by 3 bases, and 13 bases separated the two germline ends. In germline, CDR1 is SNHLY, CDR2 FYNNEI. The CDR3 runs 14 residues. This CDR3 reads CASSSQGTYTEAFF. DNA of the CDR3: TGTGCCAGCAGTAGCCAGGGGACGTACACTGAAGCTTTCTTT.

Details on this clone: An end of the junction differs from the germline gene, which may be a read error. This rearrangement joins TRBV4-3 to TRBJ2-7; the match to TRBD2 covers 11 bases. The CDR3 contains 17 residues. The V gene's germline CDR1 is LGHNA and CDR2 YSLEER. The chain's CDR3 is CASSQGGSGGASHEQYF. CDR3 DNA: TGCGCCAGCAGCCAAGGGGGTAGCGGGGGGGCCTCCCACGAGCAGTACTTC.

This sequence joins TRBV7-2 and TRBJ2-3; TRBD2 matches 8 bases. Germline loops: CDR1 SGHTA, CDR2 FQGNSA. Trimming removed 4 bases from V and 2 bases from J; junction bases left unmatched: 5. CDR3 length: 15 residues. The CDR3 loop reads CASSSGGALTDTQYF. CDR3 in DNA: TGTGCCAGCAGCTCCGGGGGGGCCCTCACAGATACGCAGTATTTT.

The chain carries TRBV7-2 and TRBJ2-7, with 9 bases identical to TRBD1. The CDR3 length is 16 residues. Germline V gives CDR1 SGHTA, CDR2 FQGNSA. V was clipped by 5 bases and J by 1 base; unmatched bases: 9. Here the CDR3 DNA reads TGTGCCAGCAGCCCCCACCCGGGACAGGGTTCCTACGAGCAGTACTTC. Amino acid sequence: CASSPHPGQGSYEQYF.